This is a list of T cell receptor beta chains from one sample in a study of CD8 T cells in Susac syndrome. One entry per CDR3 protein, called by TCRdb with MiXCR from the immunoSEQ multiplex PCR reads. The sample includes about 250,000 distinct CDR3 sequences, 80% to 95% of them seen just once. The sequenced sample was CD4+ T cells from PBMCs. All receptors come from a human donor with multiple sclerosis. The CDR3 runs from the conserved cysteine through the conserved F or W.

V,CDR3
TRBV6-1,CASRGTGPQETQYF
TRBV18,CASHAGLGETQYF
TRBV28,CASQPTRSNQPQHF
TRBV9,CASRESGANVLTF
TRBV19,CASSIFPVGTNTEAFF
TRBV20-1,CSARPETGEQQETQYF
TRBV7-2,CASNFDSGSYNEQSF
TRBV20-1,CSASPKAPDTIHEKLFF
TRBV10-3,CAISDLANQPQHF
TRBV7-7,CASSRDRRTEAFF
TRBV7-2,CASSLAKGLVSYNEQFF
TRBV20-1,CSASSLAGGTDTQYF
TRBV14,CASSQYIAGDTQYF
TRBV30,CAWSAIPGVTEAFF
TRBV6-6,CASSRGPAEAFF
TRBV19,CASSARLTGSRETQYF
TRBV28,CASSLQGEAFF
TRBV25-1,CASRDRTNIQYF
TRBV6-1,CASRKGTNEQFF
TRBV6-6,CASSYTPDSYNEQFF